This T cell receptor beta chain was profiled in a study of T cell responses to AZD1222 COVID-19 vaccine. This CDR3 has 16 amino acids. CDR1 is SGHAT and CDR2 is FQNNGV in the germline V gene. Trimming removed 0 bases from V and 7 bases from J; junction bases left unmatched: 9. Concerning this clone: Its antigen is as yet unknown.

Whole-study results and caveats: A rise in Spike-specific TCR breadth and depth followed two AZD1222 doses. Seropositivity was recorded at baseline in only a handful of AZD1222 recipients.

Data came from immunoSEQ multiplex PCR; TCRdb stores just in-frame clones and leaves some out. The sample has more than 70,000 clones, around 90% seen once; the top ten hold 1.3%. Second doses that came at about 4 or about 12 weeks were put together. This TCR was recovered from an adult who received the AZD1222 COVID-19 vaccine. Sequenced material: peripheral blood, taken 28 days after the second AZD1222 dose. This chain joins TRBV11-2 and TRBJ2-1; 7 nucleotides line up with TRBD1. CDR3 loop: CASSLEVGVRGNEQFF. The CDR3 nucleotides are TGTGCCAGCAGCTTAGAGGTGGGAGTCAGGGGGAATGAGCAGTTCTTC.